These T cell receptor beta chains were read from a single sample in a study of blood T cell repertoires in COVID-19. Using immunoSEQ multiplex PCR, the repertoire was profiled, and TCRdb retains in-frame clones only, with some absent. The repertoire holds approximately 210,000 clones, with 88% as singletons. Sequencing was carried out using peripheral blood. These receptor sequences come from a human donor in a cohort sampled during active COVID-19. Each CDR3 is given without its conserved first and last residue. The order of the fields is CDR3 protein, J gene, clone size, V gene. Rows may omit the clone size; those that give it use once, few, many or a size class.

CDR3aa: ASSVRDRGNTGELF; j_gene: TRBJ2-2; abundance: NA; v_gene: TRBV6-1
CDR3aa: ASSATSGYSYEQY; j_gene: TRBJ2-7; abundance: NA; v_gene: TRBV27
CDR3aa: ASSERGPGALGKY; j_gene: TRBJ2-4; abundance: NA; v_gene: TRBV2
CDR3aa: ASSSRGSNEKLF; j_gene: TRBJ1-4; abundance: NA; v_gene: TRBV7-9
CDR3aa: ASSPSPVGNTEAF; j_gene: TRBJ1-1; abundance: NA; v_gene: TRBV18
CDR3aa: ASSLAAGVETQY; j_gene: TRBJ2-5; abundance: NA; v_gene: TRBV7-2
CDR3aa: ASSQDRAGYRNNEQF; j_gene: TRBJ2-1; abundance: few; v_gene: TRBV4-3
CDR3aa: ASSSGGYEQY; j_gene: TRBJ2-7; abundance: NA; v_gene: TRBV11-2
CDR3aa: ASSSPVSTDTQY; j_gene: TRBJ2-3; abundance: NA; v_gene: TRBV5-1
CDR3aa: AISGGGNAGELF; j_gene: TRBJ2-2; abundance: NA; v_gene: TRBV10-3
CDR3aa: ASARGGYYGYT; j_gene: TRBJ1-2; abundance: NA; v_gene: TRBV27
CDR3aa: ATRGDGGGDYNEQF; j_gene: TRBJ2-1; abundance: once; v_gene: TRBV15
CDR3aa: ASQRGRGNTDTQY; j_gene: TRBJ2-3; abundance: NA; v_gene: TRBV10-2
CDR3aa: ASSKGLRRHTNQPQH; j_gene: TRBJ1-5; abundance: NA; v_gene: TRBV21-1
CDR3aa: ASSRGTLYEQY; j_gene: TRBJ2-7; abundance: NA; v_gene: TRBV7-6
CDR3aa: ASSLIQGPETQY; j_gene: TRBJ2-5; abundance: once; v_gene: TRBV28
CDR3aa: ASSLRRSTEAF; j_gene: TRBJ1-1; abundance: NA; v_gene: TRBV12-3/TRBV12-4
CDR3aa: AVARASTPGTWY; j_gene: TRBJ2-7; abundance: NA; v_gene: TRBV28
CDR3aa: ASGDRPDTQY; j_gene: TRBJ2-3; abundance: NA; v_gene: TRBV28
CDR3aa: ASSADPSGTGELF; j_gene: TRBJ2-2; abundance: NA; v_gene: TRBV9
CDR3aa: ASTRDTGLGSPLH; j_gene: TRBJ1-6; abundance: NA; v_gene: TRBV6-5
CDR3aa: ASSQDAQAGELF; j_gene: TRBJ2-2; abundance: NA; v_gene: TRBV3-1/TRBV3-2
CDR3aa: ASSLRTSRVPQH; j_gene: TRBJ1-5; abundance: NA; v_gene: TRBV28
CDR3aa: ASSSSGPTEAF; j_gene: TRBJ1-1; abundance: NA; v_gene: TRBV5-1